The source of this TCR beta chain is a study of T-cell memory formation after mild COVID-19. Trimming cost V 3 bases and J 5 bases; bases outside gene matches: 5. The CDR3 extends over 14 amino acids. Germline CDR1 reads LGHNA; CDR2 reads YSLEER. This clonotype was observed many times. TCRdb redid the calling of the 5' RACE reads with MiXCR, one entry per CDR3 protein. The data show 150,000 to 200,000 distinct CDR3 sequences, with more than 9% seen just once and roughly 3.8% held by the top ten. V is TRBV4-3 and J is TRBJ1-2, with TRBD1 identical over 8 bases. The sequence was obtained from a man younger than 35 who had mild COVID-19 (a few samples of this study predate the infection). Cell type and time point are not known. The sequenced sample was PBMCs or a T cell subset sorted from them (not recorded which). CDR3 residues: CASSQMDREYGYTF. The DNA of the CDR3 is TGCGCCAGCAGCCAGATGGACAGGGAGTATGGCTACACCTTC.